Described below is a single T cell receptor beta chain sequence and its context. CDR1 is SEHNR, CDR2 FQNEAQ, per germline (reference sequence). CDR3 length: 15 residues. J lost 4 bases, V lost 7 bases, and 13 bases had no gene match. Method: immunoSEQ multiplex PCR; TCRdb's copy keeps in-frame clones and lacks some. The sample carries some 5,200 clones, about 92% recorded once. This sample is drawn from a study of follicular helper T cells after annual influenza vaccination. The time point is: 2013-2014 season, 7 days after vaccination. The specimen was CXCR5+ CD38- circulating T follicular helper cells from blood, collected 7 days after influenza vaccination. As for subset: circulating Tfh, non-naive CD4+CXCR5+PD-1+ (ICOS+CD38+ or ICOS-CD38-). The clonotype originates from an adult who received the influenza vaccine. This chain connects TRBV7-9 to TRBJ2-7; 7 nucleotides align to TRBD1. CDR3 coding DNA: TGTGCCAGCACCTACGACAGGGAGTACGGATACGAGCAGTACTTC. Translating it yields CASTYDREYGYEQYF.